Listed below are T cell receptor beta chains from one sample, sequenced in a study of T cell changes during pregnancy in multiple sclerosis. TCRdb keeps only in-frame clones here, not all; method: immunoSEQ multiplex PCR. This table has about 68,000 clones, 90% appearing once. The sample in question was peripheral blood, obtained in the third trimester of pregnancy. These receptors originate from a female donor with multiple sclerosis, enrolled in a pregnancy study. CDR3s include the opening cysteine and the closing phenylalanine or tryptophan. The D gene is left open where the match is weak. Where a row states a size, it is once, few, many or the class of an expanded clone; other rows omit it.

D,size,J,V,DNA,CDR3
TRBD2,-,TRBJ2-5,TRBV25-1,TGTGCCAGCAGTGAAGGACTAGACTTCCAAGAGACCCAGTACTTC,CASSEGLDFQETQYF
-,-,TRBJ1-3,TRBV19,TGTGCCAGTAGTTTACAGGACCACTCTGGAAACACCATATATTTT,CASSLQDHSGNTIYF
-,once,TRBJ2-7,TRBV10-1,TGCGCCAGCCCTGTAAACAGGCGCTCCTACGAGCAGTACTTC,CASPVNRRSYEQYF
-,-,TRBJ2-1,TRBV2,TGTGCCAGCAGTCCCGACGGGGGTGAGCAGTTCTTC,CASSPDGGEQFF
-,-,TRBJ2-3,TRBV27,TGTGCCAGCAGTTCCCCGACTAGATCTAGCACAGATACGCAGTATTTT,CASSSPTRSSTDTQYF
TRBD1,-,TRBJ2-7,TRBV19,TGTGCCAGTAGTATAGAGGGACAGGGGACCTACGAGCAGTACTTC,CASSIEGQGTYEQYF
TRBD1,-,TRBJ1-5,TRBV28,TGTGCCAGCGGACAGGGTTTTCAGCCCCAGCATTTT,CASGQGFQPQHF
-,-,TRBJ1-1,TRBV5-1,TGCGCCAGCAGCTCCGGGAACACTGAAGCTTTCTTT,CASSSGNTEAFF
-,-,TRBJ1-2,TRBV20-1,TGCAGTGCTAGATCCCCAAATGGCTACACCTTC,CSARSPNGYTF
-,-,TRBJ1-2,TRBV6-1,TGTGCCAGCACTCTTGACAGGCTATCGAACTACACCTTC,CASTLDRLSNYTF
-,-,TRBJ2-7,TRBV21-1,TGTGCCAGCAGCACCCAAGACAGGCGTTCCCTCTACGAGCAGTACTTC,CASSTQDRRSLYEQYF
-,-,TRBJ1-5,TRBV30,TGTGCCTGGAGTCCTCTGGACAGTCATAGCAATCAGCCCCAGCATTTT,CAWSPLDSHSNQPQHF
-,-,TRBJ1-3,TRBV7-9,TGTGCCAGCAGCTTAATAGAACCTGGAAACACCATATATTTT,CASSLIEPGNTIYF
TRBD1,-,TRBJ2-7,TRBV6-5,TGTGCCAGCAGCTGGACAGGGGGCTCCTACGAGCAGTACTTC,CASSWTGGSYEQYF
-,-,TRBJ1-1,TRBV27,TGTGCCACGTGCTCTGGACAAGAAAACACTGAAGCTTTCTTT,CATCSGQENTEAFF
TRBD1,-,TRBJ1-2,TRBV30,TGTGCCTGGAGTACAGGGGTGGATGGCTACACCTTC,CAWSTGVDGYTF
-,-,TRBJ1-5,TRBV19,TGTGCCAGTGCATCGTTGGGGGCTAGCAATCAGCCCCAGCATTTT,CASASLGASNQPQHF
TRBD2,-,TRBJ2-3,TRBV6-1,TGTGCCAGCAGTGAATACCTCCCCGGGACTAGCCTACACACAGATACGCAGTATTTT,CASSEYLPGTSLHTDTQYF
-,-,TRBJ2-7,TRBV27,TGTGCCAGCAGTTTGAACTCTTTCTCCTACGAGCAGTACTTC,CASSLNSFSYEQYF
-,-,TRBJ2-7,TRBV10-3,TGTGCCATCAGTGAGGAGACAGCAAACTCCTACGAGCAGTACTTC,CAISEETANSYEQYF
TRBD1,-,TRBJ1-1,TRBV7-8,TGTGCCAGCAGCGAAGGACAGGCGGAACGGAACACTGAAGCTTTCTTT,CASSEGQAERNTEAFF
-,-,TRBJ1-1,TRBV4-3,TGCGCCAGCAGCCAAGACACAGGGATGGGGACTGAAGCTTTCTTT,CASSQDTGMGTEAFF
-,-,TRBJ1-1,TRBV5-1,TGCGCCAGCAGCGAACAGGGTGGGTACACTGAAGCTTTCTTT,CASSEQGGYTEAFF
TRBD1,-,TRBJ1-1,TRBV11-3,TGTGCCAGCAGCCGGGACAGTGCTTCGGATGAAGCTTTCTTT,CASSRDSASDEAFF
-,-,TRBJ2-7,TRBV7-2,TGTGCCAGCAGCTTAGTACAGGGCCCTCCCTACGAGCAGTACTTC,CASSLVQGPPYEQYF
-,-,TRBJ1-5,TRBV18,TGTGCCAGCTCCCCCGGTGATTCGGGCAATCAGCCCCAGCATTTT,CASSPGDSGNQPQHF
TRBD1,-,TRBJ1-6,TRBV30,TGTGCCTGGAGTCCCCGGGACAGGAATAATTCACCCCTCCACTTT,CAWSPRDRNNSPLHF
-,-,TRBJ2-6,TRBV14,TGTGCCAGCAGCCATGCAGGGGTAGGGGCCAACGTCCTGACTTTC,CASSHAGVGANVLTF
TRBD1,-,TRBJ1-2,TRBV7-2,TGTGCCAGCAGCTCAACCCGGACAGGGGTCGGCGGTTATGGCTACACCTTC,CASSSTRTGVGGYGYTF
-,-,TRBJ2-1,TRBV4-3,TGCGCCAGCAGCCAAAGCTCCAGCGATGAGCAGTTCTTC,CASSQSSSDEQFF
-,once,TRBJ2-5,TRBV6-1,TGTGCCAGCAGTGAAGACAGGTCAGCTTTCCAAGAGACCCAGTACTTC,CASSEDRSAFQETQYF
TRBD1,-,TRBJ1-1,TRBV6-1,TGTGCCAGCAGGGACCGGACAGGGGGCGTCTTT,CASRDRTGGVF
TRBD2,-,TRBJ2-7,TRBV19,TGTGCCAGTAGAACCGGGACTAGCGGGATGAAGGGCTCCTACGAGCAGTACTTC,CASRTGTSGMKGSYEQYF
TRBD1,-,TRBJ1-2,TRBV6-5,TGTGCCAGCAGCCAGGACAGGAATTATGGCTACACCTTC,CASSQDRNYGYTF
-,-,TRBJ2-5,TRBV5-1,TGCGCCAGCAGCTTCCGGGACATCCAAGAGACCCAGTACTTC,CASSFRDIQETQYF
-,-,TRBJ1-3,TRBV28,TGTGCCAGCTTCGAGGGAAACTCTGGAAACACCATATATTTT,CASFEGNSGNTIYF
TRBD2,-,TRBJ2-3,TRBV5-8,TGTGCCAGCAGCTTGCCGGGAGGAACGCAGTATTTT,CASSLPGGTQYF
TRBD1,-,TRBJ2-7,TRBV4-1,TGCGCCAGCAGCCAGGACCCCGGGACAGGCTACGAGCAGTACTTC,CASSQDPGTGYEQYF
-,-,TRBJ1-4,TRBV7-2,TGTGCCAGCAGCTTATTTTCCGTCAGTGAAAAACTGTTTTTT,CASSLFSVSEKLFF
TRBD2,-,TRBJ2-7,TRBV6-5,TGTGCCAGCAGAAAACTAGCGGGAGGCAGCCACGAGCAGTACTTC,CASRKLAGGSHEQYF